This entry describes one TCR beta chain. Antigen: not known. The junction and the germline gene differ at one end; a read error may be behind it. This sample is part of a study of T cells after yellow fever vaccination. Study results and caveats: The CD4 compartment and the CD8 compartment contained a small share of clonotypes in common. Post-booster repertoires again held most primary-vaccination clones (roughly 96% CD4, roughly 88% CD8).

Each CDR3 protein gets one entry after TCRdb re-called the 5' RACE reads with MiXCR. The repertoire consists of hundreds of thousands of distinct CDR3 sequences, with about 12% occurring once and the leading ten covering around 14%. Germline V gives CDR1 SGHRS, CDR2 YFSETQ. This CDR3 has 14 residues. V usage is TRBV5-1 and J usage is TRBJ2-7; 11 bases are a match to TRBD1. This TCR came from a man under 40 who received the YFV17D yellow fever vaccine. Material: PBMCs, obtained on the day of the yellow fever booster vaccination. CDR3 in DNA: TGCGCCAGCAGTTTGGACAGGGGGCTCGACGAGCAGTACTTC. It yields the protein CASSLDRGLDEQYF.